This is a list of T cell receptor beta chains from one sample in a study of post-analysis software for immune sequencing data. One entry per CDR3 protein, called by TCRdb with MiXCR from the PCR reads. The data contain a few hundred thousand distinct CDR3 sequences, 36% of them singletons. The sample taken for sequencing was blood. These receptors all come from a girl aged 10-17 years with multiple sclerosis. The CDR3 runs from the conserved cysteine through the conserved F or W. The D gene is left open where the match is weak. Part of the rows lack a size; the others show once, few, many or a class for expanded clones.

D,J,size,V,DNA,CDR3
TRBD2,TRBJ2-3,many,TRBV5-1,TGCGCCAGCAGCTTTTCTGGACTAGCGGGGGGGGCAGATACGCAGTATTTT,CASSFSGLAGGADTQYF
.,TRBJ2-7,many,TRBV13,TGTGCCAGCAGCGCCCGGGGGTTGCCCGAGCAGTACTTC,CASSARGLPEQYF
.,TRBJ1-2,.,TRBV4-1,TGCGCCAGCAGCAGTGGGCAGACTATCAACTATGGCTACACCTTC,CASSSGQTINYGYTF
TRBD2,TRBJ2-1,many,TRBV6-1,TGTGCCAGCAGACGAAGCGGGAGGGCCGACAATGAGCAGTTCTTC,CASRRSGRADNEQFF
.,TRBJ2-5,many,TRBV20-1,TGCAGTGCTAGCTCGTGGGAGGCGGGCCAAGAGACCCAGTACTTC,CSASSWEAGQETQYF
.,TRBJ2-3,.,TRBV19,TGTGCCAGTAGTATCGATACAGGCTATCTGACAGATACGCAGTATTTT,CASSIDTGYLTDTQYF
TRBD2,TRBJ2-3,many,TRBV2,TGTGCCAGCAGCCCCGGGACTAGCGGGAGGAGAGGAGATACGCAGTATTTT,CASSPGTSGRRGDTQYF
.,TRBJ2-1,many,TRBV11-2,TGTGCCAGCATAATCCGGGACGGGTACAATGAGCAGTTCTTC,CASIIRDGYNEQFF
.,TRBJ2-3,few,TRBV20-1,TGCAGTGCTCTCTTTGGTCTCGCAGATACGCAGTATTTT,CSALFGLADTQYF
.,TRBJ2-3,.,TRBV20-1,TGCAGTGCTATTATTTCAGGGCGGTTGGATACGCAGTATTTT,CSAIISGRLDTQYF
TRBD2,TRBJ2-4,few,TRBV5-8,TGTGCCAGCAGCTTGCTCCTGTCGGCTAGCGGGGGGGATTGGGCCAAAAACATTCAGTACTTC,CASSLLLSASGGDWAKNIQYF
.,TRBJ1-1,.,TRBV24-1,TGTGCCACCAGTGATTACAGGAGTACTGAAGCTTTCTTT,CATSDYRSTEAFF
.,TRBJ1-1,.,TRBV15,TGTGCCACCAGCAGAGATGATATAAGCGGGCCCCAGAGACCGAACACTGAAGCTTTCTTT,CATSRDDISGPQRPNTEAFF
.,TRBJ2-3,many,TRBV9,TGTGCCAGCAGCGTAGGCATCGGACAACACACAGATACGCAGTATTTT,CASSVGIGQHTDTQYF
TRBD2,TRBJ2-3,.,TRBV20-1,TGCAGTGCTAGAGATGTACGGGGGGAAGTAGATACGCAGTATTTT,CSARDVRGEVDTQYF
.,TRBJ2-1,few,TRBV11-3,TGTGCCAGCAGCTTAGGGCAGGGATCCGACAATGAGCGGTTCTTC,CASSLGQGSDNERFF
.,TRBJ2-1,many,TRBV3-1,TGTGCCAGCAGTTTCGCGAGCTCCTACAATGAGCAGTTCTTC,CASSFASSYNEQFF
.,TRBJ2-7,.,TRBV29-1,TGCAGCCTAGGGCGCTACAATGAGCAGTACTTC,CSLGRYNEQYF
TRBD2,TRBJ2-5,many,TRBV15,TGTGCCTCGCGGCCGAGCGGGAGGGCAACGACCCAGTACTTC,CASRPSGRATTQYF
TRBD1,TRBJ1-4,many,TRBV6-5,TGTGCCAGTAAAATCCAGGGGGCCTCAACTAATGAAAAACTGTTTTTT,CASKIQGASTNEKLFF
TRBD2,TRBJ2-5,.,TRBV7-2,TGTGCCAGCAGCTTAGGGGGGCGGGCTAGCGGGAGAAAGACCCAGTACTTC,CASSLGGRASGRKTQYF
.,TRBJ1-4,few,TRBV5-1,TGCGCCAGCACTCCCGGGGCAGGGGTTGAAAAACTGTTTTTT,CASTPGAGVEKLFF
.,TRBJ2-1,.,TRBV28,TGTGCCAGCAGTCTACTGGACACCCCCTACAATGAGCAGTTCTTC,CASSLLDTPYNEQFF
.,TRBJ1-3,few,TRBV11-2,TGTGCCAGCAGTATACAGATCAGCTCTGGAAACACCATATATTTT,CASSIQISSGNTIYF
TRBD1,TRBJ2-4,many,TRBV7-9,TGTGCCAGCAGCACGGACAGGGATAACTCCGTAGCCAAAAACATTCAGTACTTC,CASSTDRDNSVAKNIQYF
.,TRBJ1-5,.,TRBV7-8,TGTGCCAGCAGCTTTAGCCCGGGGAGCAATCGGCCCCAGCATTTT,CASSFSPGSNRPQHF
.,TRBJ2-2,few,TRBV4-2,TGTGCCAGCAGCCAAGAGTGGGGGGAGAGCACCGGGGAGCTGTTTTTT,CASSQEWGESTGELFF
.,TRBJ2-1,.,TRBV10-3,TGTGCCATCAGTGAGTCCCGAGACTTGAGCTCCTACAATGAGCAGTTCTTC,CAISESRDLSSYNEQFF
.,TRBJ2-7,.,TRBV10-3,TGTGCCATCCAGGAGCAGATCTCCTACGAGCAGTACTTC,CAIQEQISYEQYF
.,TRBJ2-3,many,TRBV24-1,TGTGCCACCAGTGATTTGGTTTTAGGGGGGACAGATACGCAGTATTTT,CATSDLVLGGTDTQYF
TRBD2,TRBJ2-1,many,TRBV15,TGTGCCACCAGCACCGGGACTAGCGGGGGGGACGAGCAGTTCTTC,CATSTGTSGGDEQFF
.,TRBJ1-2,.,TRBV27,TGTGCCAGCAGTTTCCCGGACGGCCAACCTAACTATGGCTACACCTTC,CASSFPDGQPNYGYTF
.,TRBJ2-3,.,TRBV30,TGTGCCTGGAGTGCCGGGTTTGGCACAGATACGCAGTATTTT,CAWSAGFGTDTQYF
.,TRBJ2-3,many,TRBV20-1,TGCAGTGGGTCCAGCGGACTCACAGATACGCAGTATTTT,CSGSSGLTDTQYF
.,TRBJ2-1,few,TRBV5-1,TGCGCCAACACCGGGCCCACAAGCTCCTACAATGAGCAGTTCTTC,CANTGPTSSYNEQFF
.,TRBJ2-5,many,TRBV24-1,TGTGCCACCAGTGATTCGAGGGCAGGGGAGACCCAGTACTTC,CATSDSRAGETQYF
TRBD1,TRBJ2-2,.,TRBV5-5,TGTGCCAGCAGCTCGGGGCCAACAGGGGGAACCGGGGAGCTGTTTTTT,CASSSGPTGGTGELFF
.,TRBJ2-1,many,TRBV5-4,TGTGCCAGCAGCTCGGACCCCGGGAATGAGCAGTTCTTC,CASSSDPGNEQFF
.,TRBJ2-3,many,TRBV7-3,TGTGCCAGCAGCAAACAGGGCGGGAGAGGTAGCACAGATACGCAGTATTTT,CASSKQGGRGSTDTQYF
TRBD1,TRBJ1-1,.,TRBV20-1,TGCAGTGCCCGGGACAGATTCATGAACACTGAAGCTTTCTTT,CSARDRFMNTEAFF
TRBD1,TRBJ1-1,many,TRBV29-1,TGCAGCGTGGGACAGAGCATGAACACTGAAGCTTTCTTT,CSVGQSMNTEAFF
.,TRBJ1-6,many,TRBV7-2,TGTGCCAGCAGCGGACCCCAGGGGCGCAACTCCTATAATTCACCCCTCCACTTT,CASSGPQGRNSYNSPLHF